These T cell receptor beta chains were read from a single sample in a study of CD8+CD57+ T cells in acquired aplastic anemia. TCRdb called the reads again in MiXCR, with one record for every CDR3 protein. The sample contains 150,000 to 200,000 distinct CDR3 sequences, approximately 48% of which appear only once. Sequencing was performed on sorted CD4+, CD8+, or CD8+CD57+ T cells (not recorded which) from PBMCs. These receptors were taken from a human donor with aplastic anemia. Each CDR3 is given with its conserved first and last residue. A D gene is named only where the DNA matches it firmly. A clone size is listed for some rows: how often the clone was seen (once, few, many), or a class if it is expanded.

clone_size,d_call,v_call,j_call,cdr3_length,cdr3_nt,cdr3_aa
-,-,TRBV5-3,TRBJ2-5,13,TGTGCCAGCACCTCAGGCTCCCAAGAGACCCAGTACTTC,CASTSGSQETQYF
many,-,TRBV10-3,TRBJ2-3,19,TGTGCCATCAGTGAGAGTCCGACGGGCTATACGGCTAGCACAGGTACGCAGTATTTT,CAISESPTGYTASTGTQYF
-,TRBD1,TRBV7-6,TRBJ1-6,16,TGTGCCAGCAGCTCCCGGACAGGGGGCGGGTGGTCACCCCTCCACTTT,CASSSRTGGGWSPLHF
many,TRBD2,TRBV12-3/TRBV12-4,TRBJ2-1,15,TGTGCCAGCAGGTTAGCGGGGGGTACCTACAATGAGCAGTTCTTC,CASRLAGGTYNEQFF
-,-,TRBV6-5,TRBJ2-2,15,TGTGCCAGCAGTTACGAAACGGGACTGGCCGGGGAGCTGTTTTTT,CASSYETGLAGELFF
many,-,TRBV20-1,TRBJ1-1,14,TGCAGTGCCCCGGACACCACAAAGAACACTGAAGCTTTCTTT,CSAPDTTKNTEAFF
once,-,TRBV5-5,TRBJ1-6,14,TGTGCCAGCAGCTACGGGACACCGAATTCACCCCTCCACTTT,CASSYGTPNSPLHF
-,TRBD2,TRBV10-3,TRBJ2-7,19,TGTGCCATCAGTGATTTCGAGGCGAAGACTAGCGGGAGTCTGTACGAGCAGTACTTC,CAISDFEAKTSGSLYEQYF
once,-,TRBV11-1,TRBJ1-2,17,TGTGCCAGCAGCTCCGCTGCTCTATCCGAGGAAGACTATGGCTACACCTTC,CASSSAALSEEDYGYTF
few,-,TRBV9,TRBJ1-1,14,TGTGCCAGCAGCGTAGAGGGGTCGAACACTGAAGCTTTCTTT,CASSVEGSNTEAFF
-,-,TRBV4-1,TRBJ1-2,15,TGCGCCAGCAGCCAAGAATTGAGAGGGAAGTATGGCTACACCTTC,CASSQELRGKYGYTF
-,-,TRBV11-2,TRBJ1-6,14,TGTGCCAGCAGGGGGACACGGCCCAATTCACCCCTCCACTTT,CASRGTRPNSPLHF
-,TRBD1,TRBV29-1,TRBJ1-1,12,TGCAGCACCGAGAGGGGGCAGGCTGAAGCTTTCTTT,CSTERGQAEAFF
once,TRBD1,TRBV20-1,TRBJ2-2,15,TGCAGTGCTAGCTCCGGGACAGGGGAGGCCGGGGAGCTGTTTTTT,CSASSGTGEAGELFF
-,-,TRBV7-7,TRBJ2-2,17,TGTGCCAGCAGCTTAATTTTGGGGAGCCCGAACACCGGGGAGCTGTTTTTT,CASSLILGSPNTGELFF
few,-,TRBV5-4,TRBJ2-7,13,TGTGCCAGCAAAAGCGGGCCTTCCTACGAGCAGTACTTC,CASKSGPSYEQYF
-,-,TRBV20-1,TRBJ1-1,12,TGCAGTGCTAGAGATTATGCGGGCGAAGCTTTCTTT,CSARDYAGEAFF
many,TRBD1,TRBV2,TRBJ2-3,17,TGTGCCAGCAGTGAATACCGAGGAAGCAGGGGGACAGATACGCAGTATTTT,CASSEYRGSRGTDTQYF
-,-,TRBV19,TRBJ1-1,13,TGTGCCAGTAGTTTGGCGGGCCCCACTGAAGCTTTCTTT,CASSLAGPTEAFF
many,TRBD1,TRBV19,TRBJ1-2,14,TGTGCCAGTAAGAGGACAGGGACGGACTATGGCTACACCTTC,CASKRTGTDYGYTF
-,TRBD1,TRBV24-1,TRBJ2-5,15,TGTGCCACCAGTGACCCCGGACAGGGGGTAGAGGCCCAGTACTTC,CATSDPGQGVEAQYF
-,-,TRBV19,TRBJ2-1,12,TGTGCCAGTAGTATGGGAGGAAATGAGCAGTTCTTC,CASSMGGNEQFF
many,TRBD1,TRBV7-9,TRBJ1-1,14,TGTGCCAGCAGCTTTCTACAGGGGGGGACTGAAGCTTTCTTT,CASSFLQGGTEAFF
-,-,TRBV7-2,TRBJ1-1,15,TGTGCCAGCAGCTTAGTTCCCAGTCACAACACTGAAGCTTTCTTT,CASSLVPSHNTEAFF
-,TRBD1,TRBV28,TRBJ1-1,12,TGTGCCAGCAGTCGGACAGGGTCGGCAACTTTCTTT,CASSRTGSATFF
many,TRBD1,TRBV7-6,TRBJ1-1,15,TGTGCCAGCAGCTCCTACAGGGGGCGAGGCACTGAAGCTTTCTTT,CASSSYRGRGTEAFF
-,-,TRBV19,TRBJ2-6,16,TGTGCCAGTAACCAAAACAGTCCATTTGGGGCCAACGTCCTGACTTTC,CASNQNSPFGANVLTF
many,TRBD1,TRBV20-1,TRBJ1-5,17,TGCAGTGCTAGACCGCTATTACAGGGGGCATTGGGAAAGCCCCAGCATTTT,CSARPLLQGALGKPQHF
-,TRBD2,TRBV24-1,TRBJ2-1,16,TGTGCCACCAGTGATTTTAGCGGGAGCTCCTACAATGAGCAGTTCTTC,CATSDFSGSSYNEQFF